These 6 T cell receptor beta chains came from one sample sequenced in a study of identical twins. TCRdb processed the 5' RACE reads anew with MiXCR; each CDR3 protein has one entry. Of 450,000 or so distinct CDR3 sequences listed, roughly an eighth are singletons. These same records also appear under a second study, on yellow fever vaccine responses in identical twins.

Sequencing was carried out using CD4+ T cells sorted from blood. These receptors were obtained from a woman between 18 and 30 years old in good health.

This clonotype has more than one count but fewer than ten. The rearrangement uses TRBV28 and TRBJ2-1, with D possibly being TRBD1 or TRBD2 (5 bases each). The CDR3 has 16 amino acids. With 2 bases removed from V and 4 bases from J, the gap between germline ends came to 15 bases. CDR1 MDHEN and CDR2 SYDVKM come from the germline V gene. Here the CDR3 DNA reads TGTGCCAGCAGTTTAGCTCAACGGGGCTTATACAATGAGCAGTTCTTC. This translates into CASSLAQRGLYNEQFF.

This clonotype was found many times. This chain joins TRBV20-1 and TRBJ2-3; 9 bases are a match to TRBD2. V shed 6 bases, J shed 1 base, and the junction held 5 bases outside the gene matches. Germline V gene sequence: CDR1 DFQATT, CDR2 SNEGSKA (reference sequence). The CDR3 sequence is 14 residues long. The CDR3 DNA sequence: TGCAGTGCCCCCGGGACTAGCCGCACAGATACGCAGTATTTT. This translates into CSAPGTSRTDTQYF.

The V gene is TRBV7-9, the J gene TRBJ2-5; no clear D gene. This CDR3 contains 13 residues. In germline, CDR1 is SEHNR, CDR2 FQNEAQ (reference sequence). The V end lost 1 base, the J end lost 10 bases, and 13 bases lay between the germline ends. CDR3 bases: TGTGCCAGCAGCTTAGAATCTCCCGCAAACCAGTACTTC. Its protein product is CASSLESPANQYF.

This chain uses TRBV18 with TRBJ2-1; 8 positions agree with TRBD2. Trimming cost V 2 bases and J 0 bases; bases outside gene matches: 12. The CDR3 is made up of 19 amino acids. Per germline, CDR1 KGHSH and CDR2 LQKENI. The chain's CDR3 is CASSPTINERGYSYNEQFF. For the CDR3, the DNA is TGTGCCAGCTCACCAACAATTAATGAGCGGGGGTACTCCTACAATGAGCAGTTCTTC.

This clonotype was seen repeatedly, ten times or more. CDR3 sequence: CATSRDQGPTISYTF. The CDR3, as DNA: TGTGCCACCAGCAGAGATCAGGGGCCTACTATTAGCTACACCTTC. The chain combines TRBV15 with TRBJ1-2; D is possibly TRBD1 (6 bases). The CDR3 has 15 amino acids. Between the trimmed V and J ends, which lost 0 bases and 9 bases, there was a span of 17 bases. Germline CDR1 LNHNV, CDR2 YYDKDF (reference sequence).

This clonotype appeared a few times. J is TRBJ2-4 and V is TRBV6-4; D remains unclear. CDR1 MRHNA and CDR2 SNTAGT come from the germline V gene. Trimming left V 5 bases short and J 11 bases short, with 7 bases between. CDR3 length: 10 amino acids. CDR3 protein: CASSPHFQYF. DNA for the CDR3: TGTGCCAGCAGTCCGCATTTTCAGTACTTC.